These T cell receptor beta chains were read from a single sample in a study of OX40 agonist ivuxolimab in advanced cancers. Measured with immunoSEQ multiplex PCR; TCRdb has only the in-frame clones, and not every one. The table lists about 53,000 clones, more than 70% of them singletons, with 2% to 2.5% in the top ten. Sequencing was performed on CD4+ or CD8+ T cells sorted from blood, taken in a trial of the OX40 agonist ivuxolimab. The receptor set was obtained from an adult with an advanced solid tumor such as melanoma, head and neck, liver or kidney cancer. CDR3s include the opening cysteine and the closing phenylalanine or tryptophan. Each record gives: clone size, V gene, D gene, J gene, CDR3 DNA, CDR3 protein. A D gene is named only where the DNA matches it firmly. For some rows the clone size is stated as once, few or many, or as a class when expanded; others skip it.

>NA|TRBV5-4|TRBD2|TRBJ2-5
TGTGCCAGCAGCGCGGGACTAGTGGTGGAGACCCAGTACTTC
CASSAGLVVETQYF
>NA|TRBV7-3|NA|TRBJ2-6
TGTGCCAGCAGCCACGGGGCGGGGCCCGGGGCCAACGTCCTGACTTTC
CASSHGAGPGANVLTF
>NA|TRBV5-5|NA|TRBJ1-6
TGTGCCAGCAGCTTGGTGGTAGGGGCCAATTCACCCCTCCACTTT
CASSLVVGANSPLHF
>NA|TRBV28|NA|TRBJ2-3
TGTGCCAGCAGTTTTCCAACAGGTGCCCGCACAGATACGCAGTATTTT
CASSFPTGARTDTQYF
>NA|TRBV11-3|TRBD2|TRBJ2-2
TGTGCCAGCAGCTTAAGTGCGCGGGGGGGAAACACCGGGGAGCTGTTTTTT
CASSLSARGGNTGELFF
>once|TRBV5-1|NA|TRBJ2-1
TGCGCCAGCAGCTTGAGTTTACGGGAGACCGACAATGAGCAGTTCTTC
CASSLSLRETDNEQFF
>NA|TRBV30|TRBD2|TRBJ2-7
TGTGCCTGGAGTATAATAGCGGGATCCCGTTACGAGCAGTACTTC
CAWSIIAGSRYEQYF
>NA|TRBV2|NA|TRBJ2-1
TGTGCCAGCAGCGAAACAGGTCTTTCCTACAATGAGCAGTTCTTC
CASSETGLSYNEQFF
>NA|TRBV5-1|NA|TRBJ2-3
TGCGCCAGCAGCTTGGGGGAAGATACGCAGTATTTT
CASSLGEDTQYF
>NA|TRBV5-6|TRBD1|TRBJ1-4
TGTGCCAGCAGCTTGAGGTCAGGGGGCAAGGAAAAACTGTTTTTT
CASSLRSGGKEKLFF
>NA|TRBV28|TRBD1|TRBJ1-3
TGTGCCAGCAGTTTATTGGAGGGGGCGTTGGGAAACACCATATATTTT
CASSLLEGALGNTIYF
>NA|TRBV7-2|NA|TRBJ2-3
TGTGCCAGCAGCTTAAAGGCCGGGGTTGCAGATACGCAGTATTTT
CASSLKAGVADTQYF
>few|TRBV4-3|NA|TRBJ1-2
TGCGCCAGCAGCCAAGATTTGCGGCAGGGGCTTGGCTACACCTTC
CASSQDLRQGLGYTF
>NA|TRBV6-5|NA|TRBJ1-6
TGTGCCAGCAGTGAAAGAGGAAGTAATTCACCCCTCCACTTT
CASSERGSNSPLHF
>few|TRBV5-8|TRBD2|TRBJ2-5
TGTGCCAGCAGCCCCGGAGGGACTAGCGTGGAGACCCAGTACTTC
CASSPGGTSVETQYF
>NA|TRBV5-4|TRBD1|TRBJ1-1
TGTGCCAGCAGCGCAGACCCGACAGGGGCGAACACTGAAGCTTTCTTT
CASSADPTGANTEAFF
>NA|TRBV7-2|NA|TRBJ2-7
TGTGCCAGCAGTTCTATGATCCTAGGGGGTGGGTACGAGCAGTACTTC
CASSSMILGGGYEQYF
>NA|TRBV28|NA|TRBJ2-7
TGTGCCAGCAGTTCTCGGGGCTCGAGCTCCTACGAGCAGTACTTC
CASSSRGSSSYEQYF
>NA|TRBV7-2|NA|TRBJ2-7
TGTGCCAGCAGCTTTACTAGCTCCTCCTACGAGCAGTACTTC
CASSFTSSSYEQYF
>NA|TRBV5-6|NA|TRBJ1-1
TGTGCCAGCAGCTTAGGCGCGACTGGCACTGAAGCTTTCTTT
CASSLGATGTEAFF
>medium-sized|TRBV6-6|NA|TRBJ1-2
TGTGCCAGCAGTCACCCCGACAGGCCAAGGGGCTACACCTTC
CASSHPDRPRGYTF
>NA|TRBV6-5|NA|TRBJ1-3
TGTGCCAGCAGTTTTTTGAGGGACAACTCTGGAAACACCATATATTTT
CASSFLRDNSGNTIYF
>NA|TRBV6-1|NA|TRBJ2-7
TGTGCCAGCAGTGAGGTGACCGAGCAGTACTTC
CASSEVTEQYF
>few|TRBV5-5|NA|TRBJ2-7
TGTGCCAGCAGCTGGGGACTCCAGAGCTCCTACGAGCAGTACTTC
CASSWGLQSSYEQYF
>NA|TRBV10-2|TRBD1|TRBJ1-3
TGCGCCAGCAAGGACAGGGGGAGAAACACCATATATTTT
CASKDRGRNTIYF
>NA|TRBV15|NA|TRBJ1-5
TGTGCCACCAGCGCAGGACGGGAATATTTTCAGCCCCAGCATTTT
CATSAGREYFQPQHF
>NA|TRBV15|NA|TRBJ2-5
TGTGCCACCAGCAGAGATTTGGACTCGAGGACGAACCAAGAGACCCAGTACTTC
CATSRDLDSRTNQETQYF
>NA|TRBV27|NA|TRBJ1-3
TGTGCCAGCAGTTTATCGGGGGCCCCTGGAAACACCATATATTTT
CASSLSGAPGNTIYF
>NA|TRBV5-8|TRBD1|TRBJ2-1
TGTGCCAGCAGCACCGGGACAGGGTACTACAATGAGCAGTTCTTC
CASSTGTGYYNEQFF
>few|TRBV4-1|NA|TRBJ2-5
TGCGCCAGCAGCCAAAAAGGAGGGGCCCTAGGGGAGACCCAGTACTTC
CASSQKGGALGETQYF
>NA|TRBV7-9|NA|TRBJ1-1
TGTGCCAGCAGCCCACCGGAGACAAGGAACACTGAAGCTTTCTTT
CASSPPETRNTEAFF
>NA|TRBV7-2|NA|TRBJ2-3
TGTGCCAGCAGCCTTAGGACCCCCACAGATACGCAGTATTTT
CASSLRTPTDTQYF
>medium-sized|TRBV4-3|TRBD1|TRBJ2-3
TGCGCCAGCAGCCTTGGGACAGGCACAGATACGCAGTATTTT
CASSLGTGTDTQYF
>NA|TRBV29-1|TRBD1|TRBJ1-1
TGCAGCGTTTCAGGGGGAAGCACTGAAGCTTTCTTT
CSVSGGSTEAFF
>NA|TRBV19|NA|TRBJ2-5
TGTGCCAGTCAACCAAGCGGCAACCAAGAGACCCAGTACTTC
CASQPSGNQETQYF
>NA|TRBV6-6|NA|TRBJ2-7
TGTGCCAGCAGTTACTCTTCGAGACAGTCCTACGAGCAGTACTTC
CASSYSSRQSYEQYF
>NA|TRBV7-3|NA|TRBJ1-1
TGTGCCAGCAGCCTGACCATGAACACTGAAGCTTTCTTT
CASSLTMNTEAFF
>NA|TRBV11-3|TRBD2|TRBJ2-5
TGTGCCAGCAGCCCCGGACTAGCGGCAAGCCAAGAGACCCAGTACTTC
CASSPGLAASQETQYF
>NA|TRBV5-5|TRBD1|TRBJ2-5
TGTGCCAGCAGCAGGACAGGACCCCAAGAGACCCAGTACTTC
CASSRTGPQETQYF
>NA|TRBV13|NA|TRBJ2-1
TGTGCCAGCAGCGAGAAAAGGGACAATGAGCAGTTCTTC
CASSEKRDNEQFF
>NA|TRBV19|NA|TRBJ1-2
TGTGCCAGTAGTGGGGGGGATATATTAGTCTATGGCTACACCTTC
CASSGGDILVYGYTF
>NA|TRBV29-1|NA|TRBJ1-2
TGCAGCGTTGAACGAAGGGCAGGGTCCGATGGCTACACCTTC
CSVERRAGSDGYTF
>NA|TRBV29-1|NA|TRBJ1-2
TGCAGCGTTGATAGGGGTAACTATGGCTACACCTTC
CSVDRGNYGYTF
>NA|TRBV30|TRBD2|TRBJ2-7
TGTGCCTGGAGCTCCCCGCGAGGAGCGGGAGTGCAACACGAGCAGTACTTC
CAWSSPRGAGVQHEQYF
>NA|TRBV5-8|NA|TRBJ1-1
TGTGCCAGCAGTCTGGGGGGGAGGACTGAAGCTTTCTTT
CASSLGGRTEAFF
>once|TRBV6-5|TRBD1|TRBJ2-5
TGTGCCAGCAGGACAGGGGTCCAAGAGACCCAGTACTTC
CASRTGVQETQYF
>once|TRBV7-2|TRBD1|TRBJ1-5
TGTGCCAGCAGCACAAGGACAGGGGCGGAGTGGCCCCAGCATTTT
CASSTRTGAEWPQHF
>NA|TRBV4-3|NA|TRBJ2-5
TGCGCCAGCAGCCAAGTAGCGTACGGGACCCAGTACTTC
CASSQVAYGTQYF
>NA|TRBV7-2|NA|TRBJ1-6
TGTGCCAGCAGCTTAGACTCCCCCCAGCGCGGGCCCCTCCACTTT
CASSLDSPQRGPLHF
>NA|TRBV28|NA|TRBJ1-1
TGTGCCAGCAGTATACAGGGAGGGGGGGTACGGGTCGCTGAAGCTTTCTTT
CASSIQGGGVRVAEAFF
>few|TRBV4-1|NA|TRBJ1-1
TGCGCCAGCAGCCAAGATCAGGGGATTAAGACTGAAGCTTTCTTT
CASSQDQGIKTEAFF